The subject of this entry is one TCR beta chain. The table came from immunoSEQ multiplex PCR; TCRdb's copy has only in-frame clones and leaves some out. This sample yields 140,000 to 150,000 clones, of which 80% are seen a single time; around 5% belongs to the top ten. The source of the sample is a study of blood T cell repertoires in COVID-19. The V and J ends lost 0 bases and 3 bases respectively, with 7 bases between them. The CDR3 covers 14 residues. Germline V gene data show CDR1 as SGDLS and CDR2 as YYNGEE. The rearrangement links TRBV9 to TRBJ1-3; D is possibly TRBD1 (5 bases). The TCR was taken from a woman between 45 and 60 years old with acute or convalescent COVID-19. Sequencing used peripheral blood. This CDR3 reads CASSVGGIGNTIYF. The CDR3 nucleotides read TGTGCCAGCAGCGTAGGGGGCATTGGAAACACCATATATTTT.